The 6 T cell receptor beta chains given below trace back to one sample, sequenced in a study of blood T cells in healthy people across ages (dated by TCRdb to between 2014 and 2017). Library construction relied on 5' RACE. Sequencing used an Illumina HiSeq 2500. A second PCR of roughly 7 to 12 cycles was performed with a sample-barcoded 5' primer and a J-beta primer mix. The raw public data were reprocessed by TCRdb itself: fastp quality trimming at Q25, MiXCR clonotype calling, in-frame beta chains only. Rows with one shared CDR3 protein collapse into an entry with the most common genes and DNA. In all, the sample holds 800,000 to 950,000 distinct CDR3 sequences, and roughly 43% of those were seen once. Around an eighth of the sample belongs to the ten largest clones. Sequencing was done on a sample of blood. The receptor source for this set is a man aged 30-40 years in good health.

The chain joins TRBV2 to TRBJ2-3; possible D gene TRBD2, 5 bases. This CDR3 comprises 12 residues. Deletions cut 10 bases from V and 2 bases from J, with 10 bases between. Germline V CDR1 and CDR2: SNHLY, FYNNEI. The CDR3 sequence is CAKSGFTDTQYF. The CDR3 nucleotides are TGTGCCAAATCGGGGTTCACAGATACGCAGTATTTT.

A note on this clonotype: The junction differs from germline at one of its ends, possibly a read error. CDR3 region: CASAGMDKPGTTATQYF. The CDR3 DNA sequence: TGTGCCAGCGCTGGAATGGACAAGCCCGGTACCACAGCTACGCAGTATTTT. This chain uses TRBV25-1 with TRBJ2-3; the D gene is possibly TRBD1 (5 bases). This CDR3 spans 17 amino acids. Looked up from germline, CDR1 is MGHDK and CDR2 is SYGVNS.

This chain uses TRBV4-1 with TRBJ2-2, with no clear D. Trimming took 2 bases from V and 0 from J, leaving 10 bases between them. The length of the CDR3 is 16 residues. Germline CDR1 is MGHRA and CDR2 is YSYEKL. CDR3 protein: CASSQYRGANTGELFF. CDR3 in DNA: TGCGCCAGCAGCCAATACAGAGGCGCGAACACCGGGGAGCTGTTTTTT.

The CDR3 protein is CASSVLDSSTDTQYF. CDR3 nucleotide sequence: TGTGCCAGCAGCGTATTGGACAGTAGCACAGATACGCAGTATTTT. The rearrangement links TRBV9 to TRBJ2-3; possibly TRBD1 for D (6 bases). Trimming took 1 base from V and 0 from J, leaving 9 bases between them. This CDR3 has 15 residues. CDR1 and CDR2 from the germline V gene are SGDLS and YYNGEE.

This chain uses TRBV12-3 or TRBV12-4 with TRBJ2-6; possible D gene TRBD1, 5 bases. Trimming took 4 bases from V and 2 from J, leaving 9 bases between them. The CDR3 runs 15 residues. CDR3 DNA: TGTGCCAGCAGTTCAGCAGGGACTGGGGCCAACGTCCTGACTTTC. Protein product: CASSSAGTGANVLTF.

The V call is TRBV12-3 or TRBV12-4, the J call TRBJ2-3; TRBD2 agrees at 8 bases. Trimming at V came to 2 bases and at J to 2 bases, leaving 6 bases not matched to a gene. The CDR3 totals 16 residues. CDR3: CASSLRAGAITDTQYF. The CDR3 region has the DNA TGTGCCAGCAGTTTACGAGCGGGGGCGATCACAGATACGCAGTATTTT.